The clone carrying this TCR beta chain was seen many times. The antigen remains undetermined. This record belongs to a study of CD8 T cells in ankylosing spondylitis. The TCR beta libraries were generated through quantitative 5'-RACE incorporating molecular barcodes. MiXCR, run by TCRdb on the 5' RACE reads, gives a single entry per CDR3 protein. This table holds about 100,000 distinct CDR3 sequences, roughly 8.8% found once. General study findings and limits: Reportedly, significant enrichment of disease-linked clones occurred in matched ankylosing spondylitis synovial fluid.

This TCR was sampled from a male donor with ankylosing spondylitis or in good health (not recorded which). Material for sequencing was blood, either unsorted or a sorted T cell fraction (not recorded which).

The CDR3: CASSTRRGGADTQYF. CDR3 DNA sequence: TGTGCCAGCAGCACCCGACGGGGGGGCGCAGATACGCAGTATTTT. The chain recombines TRBV12-3 or TRBV12-4 with TRBJ2-3, with 8 bases fitting TRBD2. V dropped 6 bases and J dropped 4; count of bases not matched to a gene: 9. CDR3 length: 15 residues.